The next 21 T cell receptor beta chains were all read from a single sample in a study of CD8+ T cells in alopecia areata. cDNA prepared by RNA extraction and subsequent reverse transcription served as the template for sequencing. Sequenced by immunoSEQ multiplex PCR; TCRdb stores in-frame clones only, minus some. This table has 140,000 to 150,000 clones, more than 40% appearing once. What was sequenced was CD4+ T cells sorted from blood. These receptors all come from a human donor with alopecia areata.

This clone has only a few counts. The chain is built from TRBV5-4 and TRBJ2-1; a possible D gene is TRBD2 (5 bases). The CDR3 spans 13 residues. Trimming took 4 bases from V and 9 from J, leaving 14 bases between them. The germline V gene has CDR1 SGHNT and CDR2 YYREEE (reference sequence). The CDR3 DNA sequence: TGTGCCAGCAGCGGAGTGGGAGTTGGTGAGCAGTTCTTC. Residues: CASSGVGVGEQFF. Together with reference TRBV5-4 and TRBJ2-1, the CDR3 gives the full variable domain: ETGVTQSPTHLIKTRGQQVTLRCSSQSGHNTVSWYQQALGQGPQFIFQYYREEENGRGNFPPRFSGLQFPNYSSELNVNALELDDSALYLCASSGVGVGEQFFGPGTRLTVL.

The V call is TRBV5-1, the J call TRBJ2-1; 8 bases match TRBD2. The CDR3 is 16 amino acids. V dropped 6 bases and J dropped 4; count of bases not matched to a gene: 12. CDR1 is SGHRS and CDR2 is YFSETQ in the germline V gene. For the CDR3, the DNA is TGCGCCAGCAACCCCACCGGGCTAGCGGGTTACAATGAGCAGTTCTTC. Amino acid sequence: CASNPTGLAGYNEQFF.

Regarding this clone: Other DNA sequences in the sample encode the same CDR3. The chain couples TRBV27 to TRBJ1-2; 7 bases align to TRBD1. The CDR3 totals 13 residues. The germline V gene encodes CDR1 MNHEY and CDR2 SMNVEV (reference sequence). J was trimmed by 4 bases and V by 3 bases; bases with no gene match: 2. In DNA form, the CDR3 reads TGTGCCAGCAGTTTGGGGACAGCCTATGGCTACACCTTC. Encoded protein: CASSLGTAYGYTF.

This clone occurred a few times. This sequence joins TRBV5-1 and TRBJ2-5, with TRBD1 as a possible D gene (5 bases). The CDR3 spans 16 residues. V lost 0 bases and J lost 5, with 17 bases in between. Germline-derived CDR1 and CDR2 are SGHRS and YFSETQ. CDR3 DNA: TGCGCCAGCAGCTTGGGCCCAGCAGGGTCGTTCGAGACCCAGTACTTC. Its protein is CASSLGPAGSFETQYF.

This clone was seen a handful of times. The junction does not match germline at one end; this may be a read error. The chain combines TRBV25-1 with TRBJ2-5; D gene unclear. CDR1 and CDR2 from the germline V gene are MGHDK and SYGVNS. CDR3 length: 13 residues. Here the CDR3 reads CASSVHGQGTQYF. The CDR3 coding sequence is TGTGCCAGCAGTGTGCATGGGCAAGGGACCCAGTACTTC.

The chain has TRBV27 and TRBJ2-2; D possibly corresponds to TRBD1 (5 bases). V was pared by 2 bases and J by 7 bases, with 14 bases between. CDR3 length: 15 amino acids. The germline gives CDR1 MNHEY, CDR2 SMNVEV (reference sequence). CDR3 residues: CASSLRGINGGELFF. The CDR3 nucleotides are TGTGCCAGCAGTTTAAGGGGAATTAATGGCGGGGAGCTGTTTTTT.

The CDR3 bases are TGCGCCAGCAGCTTGGCCGGGAGCGGGGCCGCCTACAATGAGCAGTTCTTC. This encodes CASSLAGSGAAYNEQFF. The chain carries TRBV5-1 and TRBJ2-1, with 7 bases lining up with TRBD2. V lost 0 bases and J lost 2; bases outside the gene matches: 8. The CDR3 contains 17 residues. Germline CDR1 reads SGHRS; CDR2 reads YFSETQ.

This clone has a handful of counts. The chain joins TRBV18 to TRBJ2-7, with D unresolved. The V gene lost 3 bases and the J gene lost 6 bases, with 18 bases spanning the gap. The germline V gene has CDR1 KGHSH and CDR2 LQKENI. This CDR3 has 15 amino acids. The CDR3 loop reads CASSPGLGSLVEQYF. DNA of the CDR3: TGTGCCAGCTCACCGGGTCTGGGGTCCCTGGTCGAGCAGTACTTC. The full variable domain, completed using reference TRBV18 and TRBJ2-7, is NAGVMQNPRHLVRRRGQEARLRCSPMKGHSHVYWYRQLPEEGLKFMVYLQKENIIDESGMPKERFSAEFPKEGPSILRIQQVVRGDSAAYFCASSPGLGSLVEQYFGPGTRLTVT.

This clone has only a few counts. The V and J genes are TRBV27 and TRBJ2-5, with D unresolved. Germline V CDR1 and CDR2: MNHEY, SMNVEV (reference sequence). Deletions cut 6 bases from V and 2 bases from J, with 10 bases between. The CDR3 loop spans 13 amino acids. DNA of the CDR3: TGTGCCAGCAGATCGACTGATCAAGAGACCCAGTACTTC. Amino acids: CASRSTDQETQYF.

The chain uses TRBV7-2 and TRBJ2-7; D is possibly TRBD2 (8 bases). The V gene's germline CDR1 is SGHTA and CDR2 FQGNSA. CDR3 length: 18 amino acids. V gave up 1 base and J gave up 2 bases, with 21 bases separating them. The CDR3 loop is CASSLEGAISGTAYEQYF. The CDR3 DNA is TGTGCCAGCAGCTTAGAGGGGGCGATTAGCGGGACCGCCTACGAGCAGTACTTC. Full variable domain (remainder filled in from reference TRBV7-2 and TRBJ2-7): GAGVSQSPSNKVTEKGKDVELRCDPISGHTALYWYRQSLGQGLEFLIYFQGNSAPDKSGLPSDRFSAERTGGSVSTLTIQRTQQEDSAVYLCASSLEGAISGTAYEQYFGPGTRLTVT.

J is TRBJ1-1 and V is TRBV4-1; D uncertain. The V end was cut by 7 bases, the J end by 11 bases, with 14 bases between. The CDR3 extends over 11 amino acids. Germline CDR1 is MGHRA and CDR2 is YSYEKL. The CDR3 sequence is CASTFDGEAFF. CDR3 DNA sequence: TGCGCCAGCACCTTCGACGGGGAGGCTTTCTTT.

V gene TRBV29-1 combines with J gene TRBJ2-3, with 7 bases aligning to TRBD2. The ends lost 6 bases at V and 4 bases at J; junction bases unmatched: 16. This CDR3 is 16 amino acids long. Germline V gene sequence: CDR1 SQVTM, CDR2 ANQGSEA. The DNA of the CDR3 is TGCAGCGTCCACATGACGACTAGCCAGCCCCCAGATACGCAGTATTTT. It codes for CSVHMTTSQPPDTQYF.

This clone was seen a few times. The CDR3 DNA reads as TGCGCCAGCAGCCTTAGAGACAGGGTGTTCCCAAACGATCAGCCCCAGCATTTT. Its protein is CASSLRDRVFPNDQPQHF. V usage is TRBV23-1 and J usage is TRBJ1-5; 7 bases fit TRBD1. TRBV23-1 is marked as an open reading frame, function uncertain. V gave up 6 bases and J gave up 5 bases; unmatched junction bases: 19. This CDR3 spans 18 amino acids.

This clone was picked up a small number of times. The CDR3 region is CAISDSHAFF. As DNA, the CDR3 is TGTGCCATCAGTGACTCCCATGCTTTCTTT. The chain is built from TRBV10-3 and TRBJ1-1, with D unresolved. V was pared by 3 bases and J by 11 bases, with 7 bases between. CDR3 length: 10 residues. Germline CDR1 is ENHRY and CDR2 is SYGVKD.

This chain links TRBV7-3 with TRBJ2-7; possibly TRBD2 for D (5 bases). Germline loops: CDR1 SGHTA, CDR2 FQGTGA. With 1 base removed from V and 4 bases from J, the gap between germline ends came to 8 bases. The CDR3 contains 13 residues. This chain's CDR3 is CASSLNRDYEQYF. CDR3 nucleotides: TGTGCCAGCAGCTTAAACCGGGATTACGAGCAGTACTTC.

This clone was picked up a small number of times. CDR3 protein: CSVETTRAQETQYF. In DNA, the CDR3 is TGCAGCGTTGAAACGACTAGAGCCCAAGAGACCCAGTACTTC. V and J are TRBV29-1 and TRBJ2-5; a weak D match, TRBD2 (6 bases). CDR3 length: 14 residues. V was shortened by 2 bases and J by 1 base, with 11 bases between the two germline ends. Germline-derived CDR1 and CDR2 are SQVTM and ANQGSEA.

The chain couples TRBV6-1 to TRBJ1-5; D gene uncertain. CDR3 size: 14 residues. Germline values: CDR1 MNHNS, CDR2 SASEGT. V was cut by 5 bases and J by 4 bases, with 12 bases left in between. CDR3 DNA: TGTGCCAGCAGTTATCAAAGAGGAAATCAGCCCCAGCATTTT. It specifies CASSYQRGNQPQHF.

The chain combines TRBV20-1 with TRBJ2-3; D is unclear. The germline V gene has CDR1 DFQATT and CDR2 SNEGSKA (reference sequence). CDR3 length: 11 residues. CDR3 protein: CSRARTDTQYF. The CDR3 DNA reads as TGCAGCCGGGCTCGCACAGATACGCAGTATTTT.

Worth noting for this clone: Relative to the germline gene, one junction end is altered; a read error may explain this. The genes are TRBV7-9 and TRBJ2-5, with D tentatively TRBD2 (6 bases). In germline, CDR1 is SEHNR, CDR2 FQNEAQ (reference sequence). The CDR3 is made up of 13 amino acids. For the CDR3, the DNA is TGTGCCAGCAGCTTCGGGACTGCCCAAGCTGTGGACTTC. It yields the protein CASSFGTAQAVDF.

The CDR3 reads CSTSSADKYTEAFF. The CDR3 DNA reads as TGCAGCACTTCGAGCGCGGACAAGTACACTGAAGCTTTCTTT. The chain joins TRBV29-1 to TRBJ1-1; D perhaps matches TRBD1 (5 bases). CDR1 and CDR2 from the germline V gene are SQVTM and ANQGSEA. The CDR3 length is 14 residues. The V and J ends lost 8 bases and 3 bases respectively, with 19 bases between them.

J is TRBJ2-3 and V is TRBV23-1; D not certain. TRBV23-1 carries the ORF label, with uncertain function. This CDR3 contains 13 residues. Trimming took off 3 bases at V and 3 bases at J, with 7 bases between the two ends. The CDR3 is CASSQKGTDTQYF. The CDR3 nucleotides read TGCGCCAGCAGTCAGAAAGGAACAGATACGCAGTATTTT.